The 32 T cell receptor beta chains given below trace back to one sample, sequenced in a study of blood T cell repertoires in COVID-19. Sequenced by immunoSEQ multiplex PCR; TCRdb stores in-frame clones only, minus some. This sample has 70,000 to 85,000 clones, with about nine tenths found just once. Sequenced input: peripheral blood. Receptors were obtained from a human donor in a cohort sampled during active COVID-19.

The chain combines TRBV25-1 with TRBJ2-4; tentative D call: TRBD2 (5 bases). Germline-derived CDR1 and CDR2 are MGHDK and SYGVNS. There are 17 residues in the CDR3. The germline V and J ends were trimmed by 2 bases and 0 bases, with 14 bases remaining between them. The CDR3 DNA reads as TGTGCCAGCAGTGAAGAGGGAAGAGGACTAGCCAAAAACATTCAGTACTTC. Translating gives CASSEEGRGLAKNIQYF. The complete variable domain, with remaining parts taken from reference TRBV25-1 and TRBJ2-4, reads EADIYQTPRYLVIGTGKKITLECSQTMGHDKMYWYQQDPGMELHLIHYSYGVNSTEKGDLSSESTVSRIRTEHFPLTLESARPSHTSQYLCASSEEGRGLAKNIQYFGAGTRLSVL.

The J gene is TRBJ1-5, the V gene TRBV11-2; D possibly corresponds to TRBD1 (5 bases). The length of the CDR3 is 14 residues. Trimming stripped 2 bases from V and 6 bases from J, with 11 bases between. Germline loops: CDR1 SGHAT, CDR2 FQNNGV. As DNA, the CDR3 is TGTGCCAGCAGCTTATCGGGGGGGGGTCAGCCCCAGCATTTT. Encoded protein: CASSLSGGGQPQHF.

The V and J genes are TRBV18 and TRBJ2-1; D is uncertain. The CDR3 length is 13 residues. Between the trimmed V and J ends, which lost 3 bases and 4 bases, there was a span of 7 bases. The germline CDR1 and CDR2 sequences are KGHSH and LQKENI. As DNA, the CDR3 is TGTGCCAGCTCACCCCTGAGGTACAATGAGCAGTTCTTC. Protein sequence: CASSPLRYNEQFF.

Note on this clone: This CDR3 is also generated by other DNA sequences in the sample. The chain links TRBV28 to TRBJ1-5; D perhaps matches TRBD1 (5 bases). Trimming pared 5 bases from V and 5 bases from J, leaving 7 bases between. This CDR3 is 12 amino acids long. Germline loops: CDR1 MDHEN, CDR2 SYDVKM. CDR3 nucleotides: TGTGCCAGCAGTCGGGGGTATCAGCCCCAGCATTTT. Protein sequence: CASSRGYQPQHF.

This chain joins TRBV7-2 and TRBJ2-5; 7 bases align to TRBD2. J was trimmed by 2 bases and V by 5 bases; bases with no gene match: 5. CDR1 is SGHTA, CDR2 FQGNSA, per germline. The CDR3 contains 14 residues. This chain's CDR3 is CASSTSSGQETQYF. In DNA, the CDR3 is TGTGCCAGCAGCACCTCTAGCGGACAAGAGACCCAGTACTTC.

The chain couples TRBV28 to TRBJ1-3; 8 bases line up with TRBD1. The V gene's germline CDR1 is MDHEN and CDR2 SYDVKM. This CDR3 region has 16 residues. After removal of 8 bases from V and 0 bases from J, the junction contained 9 bases not matched to a gene. The CDR3 reads CASSSGTGVSGNTIYF. CDR3 DNA: TGTGCCAGCTCCTCCGGGACAGGAGTCTCTGGAAACACCATATATTTT.

This rearrangement joins TRBV3-1 (or the pseudogene TRBV3-2) to TRBJ1-1; 7 bases map to TRBD1. Germline trimming cut 4 bases from V and 7 bases from J; bases unmatched to any gene: 6. CDR1 is LGHDT and CDR2 is YNNKEL in the germline V gene (reference sequence). The length of the CDR3 is 13 residues. CDR3: CASSPGGRDEAFF. Written as DNA, the CDR3 is TGTGCCAGCAGCCCAGGGGGAAGGGATGAAGCTTTCTTT.

V and J are TRBV6-2 or TRBV6-3 and TRBJ1-5; TRBD1 aligns across 7 bases. Germline CDR1 is MNHEY and CDR2 is SVGEGT. The CDR3 runs 16 residues. Trimming removed 2 bases from V and 4 bases from J; junction bases left unmatched: 8. The CDR3 region is CASSYRLGTENQPQHF. The CDR3 DNA follows: TGTGCCAGCAGTTACCGCCTTGGGACAGAGAATCAGCCCCAGCATTTT.

This chain links TRBV28 with TRBJ1-5; 7 bases map to TRBD1. Trimming at V came to 6 bases and at J to 5 bases, leaving 7 bases not matched to a gene. The CDR3 runs to 14 residues. Germline CDR1 and CDR2: MDHEN and SYDVKM. CDR3: CASRPGQQDQPQHF. The CDR3, as DNA: TGTGCCAGCAGACCGGGACAGCAGGATCAGCCCCAGCATTTT.

V gene TRBV27 combines with J gene TRBJ2-7; D remains unclear. Per germline, CDR1 MNHEY and CDR2 SMNVEV (reference sequence). This CDR3 region has 13 residues. Trimming took off 6 bases at V and 6 bases at J, with 15 bases between the two ends. Here the CDR3 DNA reads TGTGCCAGCAGGCCCTTCCTAGATTCCGAGCAGTACTTC. Amino acid sequence: CASRPFLDSEQYF.

The chain uses TRBV18 and TRBJ1-5, with a tentative D call TRBD1 (5 bases). V was pared by 1 base and J by 4 bases, with 17 bases between. Per the germline V gene, CDR1 is KGHSH and CDR2 is LQKENI. The CDR3 has 17 amino acids. The CDR3 DNA follows: TGTGCCAGCTCACCACGCGGGGGAGTGGGGGATAATCAGCCCCAGCATTTT. Its protein product is CASSPRGGVGDNQPQHF.

CDR3 DNA sequence: TGTGCCAGCAGCTTAAGTACGACTCCCAACACCGGGGAGCTGTTTTTT. Residues: CASSLSTTPNTGELFF. The chain links TRBV7-2 to TRBJ2-2; D is ambiguous. The germline V and J ends were trimmed by 2 bases and 2 bases, with 12 bases remaining between them. The CDR3 loop spans 16 amino acids. In germline, CDR1 is SGHTA, CDR2 FQGNSA.

V gene TRBV18 combines with J gene TRBJ2-3, with 12 bases identical to TRBD2. The CDR3 length is 17 residues. V dropped 0 bases and J dropped 4; count of bases not matched to a gene: 5. CDR1 is KGHSH and CDR2 is LQKENI in the germline V gene. The CDR3 coding sequence is TGTGCCAGCTCACCACCGACTAGCGGGAGAGTGGCAGATACGCAGTATTTT. This encodes CASSPPTSGRVADTQYF.

The chain carries TRBV5-6 and TRBJ2-7; TRBD2 agrees at 9 bases. Per germline, CDR1 SGHDT and CDR2 YYEEEE. Trimming took 5 bases from V and 0 from J; bases not matched to a gene: 9. The CDR3 loop spans 16 amino acids. For the CDR3, the DNA is TGTGCCAGCAGTTTTACCGGGACTAGCAGCTCCTACGAGCAGTACTTC. It is translated as CASSFTGTSSSYEQYF.

The V call is TRBV9, the J call TRBJ2-1; TRBD2 matches 10 bases. CDR3 length: 16 amino acids. Per germline, CDR1 SGDLS and CDR2 YYNGEE. V lost 2 bases and J lost 7; bases outside the gene matches: 9. The CDR3 spells CASSVGPAGGGNEQFF. Written as DNA, the CDR3 is TGTGCCAGCAGCGTGGGACCAGCGGGAGGGGGTAATGAGCAGTTCTTC.

V and J are TRBV9 and TRBJ2-2; no clear D gene. V lost 0 bases and J lost 3, with 3 bases in between. Per germline, CDR1 SGDLS and CDR2 YYNGEE. This CDR3 region has 13 residues. The CDR3 coding sequence is TGTGCCAGCAGCGTAGCATACACCGGGGAGCTGTTTTTT. It translates to CASSVAYTGELFF.

V and J are TRBV7-8 and TRBJ1-6; D uncertain. The length of the CDR3 is 20 residues. Germline values: CDR1 SGHVS, CDR2 FQNEAQ. Trimming shortened V by 1 base and J by 0 bases, and 19 bases separated the two germline ends. CDR3 nucleotide sequence: TGTGCCAGCAGCTTAGATCTTAATAGCGCCCAGAGCTCCTATAATTCACCCCTCCACTTT. It is translated as CASSLDLNSAQSSYNSPLHF.

V is TRBV21-1 and J is TRBJ2-7; the D call TRBD1 from the table was never checked on the DNA. TRBV21-1 is noted as a pseudogene. The CDR3 extends over 14 amino acids. CDR3 residues: CASSKVTGDHEQYF. The CDR3 DNA reads as TGTGCCAGCAGCAAAGTGACAGGGGATCACGAGCAGTACTTC.

The chain carries TRBV9 and TRBJ2-5, with 15 positions matching TRBD2. Germline CDR1 SGDLS, CDR2 YYNGEE. The CDR3 has 16 amino acids. Trimming removed 2 bases from V and 5 bases from J; junction bases left unmatched: 4. The CDR3 loop reads CASSVGTSGRMETQYF. The CDR3 nucleotides are TGTGCCAGCAGCGTGGGGACTAGCGGGAGGATGGAGACCCAGTACTTC. Variable domain in full (rest from reference TRBV9 and TRBJ2-5): DSGVTQTPKHLITATGQRVTLRCSPRSGDLSVYWYQQSLDQGLQFLIQYYNGEERAKGNILERFSAQQFPDLHSELNLSSLELGDSALYFCASSVGTSGRMETQYFGPGTRLLVL.

The chain has TRBV28 and TRBJ2-4; perhaps TRBD1 as D (5 bases). The CDR3 consists of 16 residues. Germline CDR1 reads MDHEN; CDR2 reads SYDVKM. Between the trimmed V and J ends, which lost 6 bases and 1 base, there was a span of 16 bases. The CDR3: CASSPTGWSAKNIQYF. CDR3 nucleotides: TGTGCCAGCAGCCCTACAGGTTGGTCTGCCAAAAACATTCAGTACTTC.

The CDR3 bases are TGTGCCAGCAGTCCAGGACAGGGGGCGGTATACGAGCAGTACTTC. As protein: CASSPGQGAVYEQYF. The chain couples TRBV27 to TRBJ2-7; 11 bases fit TRBD1. The germline V gene encodes CDR1 MNHEY and CDR2 SMNVEV (reference sequence). Trimming took 5 bases from V and 4 from J; bases not matched to a gene: 7. The length of the CDR3 is 15 residues.

The V gene is TRBV5-4, the J gene TRBJ2-7; TRBD1 aligns across 10 bases. Germline lookup yields CDR1 SGHNT and CDR2 YYREEE (reference sequence). Unmatched junction bases numbered 6, after V lost 2 bases and J lost 7 bases. The CDR3 is made up of 14 amino acids. CDR3 nucleotide sequence: TGTGCCAGCAGCTTCGGGACAGGGGAAAGAGAGCAGTACTTC. Translation: CASSFGTGEREQYF.

The CDR3: CASSFVEPPGNTIYF. DNA for the CDR3: TGTGCCAGCAGCTTCGTAGAACCCCCTGGAAACACCATATATTTT. The V gene is TRBV7-2, the J gene TRBJ1-3; D gene ambiguous. CDR1 is SGHTA and CDR2 is FQGNSA in the germline V gene. The ends were cut back, 3 bases at V and 2 bases at J, with 11 bases in the middle. The CDR3 consists of 15 residues.

The chain recombines TRBV10-3 with TRBJ2-3; D is perhaps TRBD2 (6 bases). The ends were cut back, 5 bases at V and 1 base at J, with 16 bases in the middle. Germline V CDR1 and CDR2: ENHRY, SYGVKD. This CDR3 region has 16 residues. This CDR3 is CAISPSGSGGTDTQYF. For the CDR3, the DNA is TGTGCCATCAGTCCTTCGGGTAGCGGAGGCACAGATACGCAGTATTTT.

This chain uses TRBV7-2 with TRBJ1-6, with 8 nucleotides matching TRBD1. V shed 4 bases and J 6 bases; nucleotides not matched to a gene: 2. This CDR3 has 14 amino acids. CDR1 and CDR2 from the germline V gene are SGHTA and FQGNSA. As DNA, the CDR3 is TGTGCCAGCAGCTCGACAGGGGTTAATTCACCCCTCCACTTT. This sequence encodes CASSSTGVNSPLHF.

The gene calls are TRBV11-2 and TRBJ2-2; 7 nucleotides match TRBD2. CDR3 length: 15 amino acids. After removal of 3 bases from V and 7 bases from J, the junction contained 8 bases not matched to a gene. Germline assignment: CDR1 SGHAT and CDR2 FQNNGV. The DNA for the CDR3 is TGTGCCAGCAGCTTCAGAGCGGGATTTGGCGGGGAGCTGTTTTTT. Encoded protein: CASSFRAGFGGELFF.

This rearrangement joins TRBV5-1 to TRBJ1-2; the D gene is possibly TRBD1 (5 bases). There are 13 residues in the CDR3. Germline V gene sequence: CDR1 SGHRS, CDR2 YFSETQ. Trimming pared 4 bases from V and 3 bases from J, leaving 10 bases between. The CDR3 loop reads CASSASGDYGYTF. The CDR3 region has the DNA TGCGCCAGCAGCGCGTCGGGGGACTATGGCTACACCTTC.

This clone has just a few counts. V usage is TRBV28 and J usage is TRBJ2-1; 8 nucleotides match TRBD1. Trimming removed 3 bases from V and 7 bases from J; junction bases left unmatched: 8. CDR1 MDHEN and CDR2 SYDVKM come from the germline V gene. The CDR3 has 15 residues. Here the CDR3 DNA reads TGTGCCAGCAGTTTGGATCAGCACAGGGGGAATGAGCAGTTCTTC. Translating it yields CASSLDQHRGNEQFF.

The chain is built from TRBV7-3 and TRBJ2-3; 9 bases line up with TRBD1. Germline CDR1 and CDR2: SGHTA and FQGTGA. J was trimmed by 2 bases and V by 5 bases; bases with no gene match: 5. There are 15 residues in the CDR3. The CDR3 nucleotides read TGTGCCAGCAGCATCGGGACAGGGCTCACAGATACGCAGTATTTT. Translating gives CASSIGTGLTDTQYF.

This chain joins TRBV6-2 or TRBV6-3 and TRBJ2-5, with D unresolved. The CDR3 sequence is 14 residues long. Trimming stripped 0 bases from V and 1 base from J, with 6 bases between. The V gene's germline CDR1 is MNHEY and CDR2 SVGEGT. CDR3 nucleotide sequence: TGTGCCAGCAGTTACTCGAGTGGCCAAGAGACCCAGTACTTC. Translation gives CASSYSSGQETQYF.

The chain has TRBV7-2 and TRBJ2-1; possibly TRBD2 for D (6 bases). The V gene lost 5 bases and the J gene lost 2 bases, with 13 bases spanning the gap. The CDR3 is made up of 15 amino acids. Germline V CDR1 and CDR2: SGHTA, FQGNSA. DNA for the CDR3: TGTGCCAGCAGCCCCAGACTAGAAGCCTACAATGAGCAGTTCTTC. Translating gives CASSPRLEAYNEQFF.

V gene TRBV7-2 combines with J gene TRBJ1-4; possible D gene TRBD1, 6 bases. Germline values: CDR1 SGHTA, CDR2 FQGNSA. Trimming cost V 2 bases and J 8 bases, with 12 bases left between them. The CDR3 extends over 14 amino acids. In nucleotides, the CDR3 is TGTGCCAGCAGCTTAACAGCAGGGGAGGAAAAACTGTTTTTT. Its protein is CASSLTAGEEKLFF. Variable domain in full (rest from reference TRBV7-2 and TRBJ1-4): GAGVSQSPSNKVTEKGKDVELRCDPISGHTALYWYRQSLGQGLEFLIYFQGNSAPDKSGLPSDRFSAERTGGSVSTLTIQRTQQEDSAVYLCASSLTAGEEKLFFGSGTQLSVL.